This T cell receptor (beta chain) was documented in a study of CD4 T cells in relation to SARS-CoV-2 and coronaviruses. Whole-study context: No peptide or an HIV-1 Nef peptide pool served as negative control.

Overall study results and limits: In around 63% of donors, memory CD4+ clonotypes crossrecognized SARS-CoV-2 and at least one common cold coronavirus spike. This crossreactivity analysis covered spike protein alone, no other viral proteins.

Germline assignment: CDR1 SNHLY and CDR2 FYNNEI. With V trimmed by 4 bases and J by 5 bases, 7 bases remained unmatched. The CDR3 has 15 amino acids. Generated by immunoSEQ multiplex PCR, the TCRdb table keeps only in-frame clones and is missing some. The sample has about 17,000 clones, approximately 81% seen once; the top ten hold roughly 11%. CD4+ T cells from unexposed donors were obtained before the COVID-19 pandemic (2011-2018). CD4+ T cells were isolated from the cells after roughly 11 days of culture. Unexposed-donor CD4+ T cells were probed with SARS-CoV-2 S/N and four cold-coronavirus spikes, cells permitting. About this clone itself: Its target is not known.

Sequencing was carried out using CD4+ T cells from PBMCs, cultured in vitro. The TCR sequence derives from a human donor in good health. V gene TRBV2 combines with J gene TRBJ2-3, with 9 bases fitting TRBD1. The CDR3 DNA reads TGTGCCAGCAGTGTTACGGGACAGGGAGGAGATACGCAGTATTTT. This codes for CASSVTGQGGDTQYF.